This T cell receptor (beta chain) was captured by sequencing in a study of T cell changes during pregnancy in multiple sclerosis. Some clones are missing from TCRdb's copy, which holds only in-frame ones; the method was immunoSEQ multiplex PCR. There are more than 55,000 clones in the sample; approximately 94% occur only once, and 3.5% lies in the top ten. The CDR3 sequence is 12 residues long. Germline CDR1 and CDR2: MNHEY and SMNVEV (reference sequence). V was shortened by 6 bases and J by 4 bases, with 7 bases between the two germline ends. The chain is built from TRBV27 and TRBJ1-3; no definite D call. This TCR came from a female donor with multiple sclerosis, enrolled in a pregnancy study. The specimen comprised CD8+ T cells from peripheral blood mononuclear cells, sampled in the third trimester of pregnancy. CDR3 bases: TGTGCCAGCAGGGACTCGGGAAACACCATATATTTT. It encodes CASRDSGNTIYF.